This TCR beta chain was recorded in a study of cytomegalovirus exposure and HLA in healthy donors. V was trimmed by 4 bases and J by 6 bases, leaving 14 bases between them. The CDR3 contains 14 residues. Per germline, CDR1 WSHSY and CDR2 SAAADI. Vbeta (60) and Jbeta (13) primers were used in the PCR. TCRdb's copy holds only in-frame clones and misses some; the assay was immunoSEQ multiplex PCR. This table has about 170,000 clones, around 80% appearing once. Input material: PBMCs. V gene TRBV10-2 combines with J gene TRBJ2-3; possible D gene TRBD1, 5 bases. This TCR was recovered from a male donor in good health and CMV-seronegative. DNA of the CDR3: TGCGCCAGCAGTGGGCAGGGCGTTGGCGATACGCAGTATTTT. It translates to CASSGQGVGDTQYF.